These T cell receptor beta chains were read from a single sample in a study of CD4 T cells in relation to SARS-CoV-2 and coronaviruses. Clones were read by immunoSEQ multiplex PCR, and TCRdb kept only the in-frame ones, dropping some. The data contain some 65,000 clones, 75% to 90% of them singletons. The sample comprised memory CD4+ T cells from PBMCs. These receptor sequences come from a human donor in good health. Each CDR3 is given with its conserved first and last residue. The D gene is left open where the match is weak. Only part of the rows carry a size: once, few, many, or a class if the clone is expanded.

>.|TRBV5-1|.|TRBJ2-1
CASSSPPTYEQFF
TGCGCCAGCAGCTCACCTCCTACGTATGAGCAGTTCTTC
>.|TRBV2|.|TRBJ1-5
CASSDTQGTQPQHF
TGTGCCAGCAGTGATACCCAGGGCACTCAGCCCCAGCATTTT
>.|TRBV28|.|TRBJ2-7
CASSLLRNYEQYF
TGTGCCAGCAGTTTATTAAGAAACTACGAGCAGTACTTC
>TRBD2|TRBV5-4|.|TRBJ2-3
CASSRGRGAGTDTQYF
TGTGCCAGCAGCCGAGGGCGGGGGGCGGGCACAGATACGCAGTATTTT
>.|TRBV30|.|TRBJ1-4
CAWSQGTNEKLFF
TGTGCCTGGAGTCAGGGAACTAATGAAAAACTGTTTTTT
>TRBD2|TRBV19|.|TRBJ2-1
CASSIRTSTSYNEQFF
TGTGCCAGTAGTATAAGGACTAGTACATCCTACAATGAGCAGTTCTTC
>.|TRBV10-2|.|TRBJ2-1
CASSRDVYNEQFF
TGCGCCAGCAGCCGGGACGTATACAATGAGCAGTTCTTC
>TRBD2|TRBV24-1|.|TRBJ2-1
CATSDSGLAGAGPDEQFF
TGTGCCACCAGTGATTCTGGACTAGCGGGGGCCGGGCCGGATGAGCAGTTCTTC
>.|TRBV9|.|TRBJ2-3
CASSVVGTPNTDTQYF
TGTGCCAGCAGCGTAGTGGGAACACCTAACACAGATACGCAGTATTTT
>TRBD2|TRBV29-1|.|TRBJ2-7
CSIDSGSSSYEQYF
TGCAGCATTGACAGCGGGAGCTCCTCCTACGAGCAGTACTTC
>TRBD2|TRBV5-1|.|TRBJ2-2
CASSFPGLVKGELFF
TGCGCCAGCAGCTTCCCGGGACTAGTAAAGGGGGAGCTGTTTTTT
>.|TRBV28|few|TRBJ2-7
CASTGPHAIYEQYF
TGTGCCAGCACAGGGCCTCACGCAATCTACGAGCAGTACTTC
>.|TRBV11-1|.|TRBJ1-2
CASSPGHNYGYTF
TGTGCCAGCAGCCCGGGCCATAACTATGGCTACACCTTC
>.|TRBV5-4|.|TRBJ2-1
CASSLDQDYNEQFF
TGTGCCAGCAGCTTGGACCAGGACTACAATGAGCAGTTCTTC
>TRBD1|TRBV7-2|.|TRBJ1-2
CASSLTGDYGYTF
TGTGCCAGCAGCTTGACAGGGGACTATGGCTACACCTTC
>.|TRBV6-5|few|TRBJ2-1
CASSTWGYNEQFF
TGTGCCAGCAGTACTTGGGGGTACAATGAGCAGTTCTTC
>.|TRBV28|.|TRBJ1-2
CASSSGQNYGYTF
TGTGCCAGCAGTTCCGGACAGAACTATGGCTACACCTTC
>.|TRBV25-1|.|TRBJ1-4
CASRTASNEKLFF
TGTGCCAGCAGAACGGCCTCTAATGAAAAACTGTTTTTT
>.|TRBV5-1|.|TRBJ2-7
CASSLASGPSYEQYF
TGCGCCAGCAGCTTGGCCAGCGGTCCATCCTACGAGCAGTACTTC
>TRBD1|TRBV6-6|few|TRBJ2-2
CASSYLQGAGELFF
TGTGCCAGCAGTTACCTACAGGGGGCCGGGGAGCTGTTTTTT
>TRBD1|TRBV15|.|TRBJ1-1
CATSRGTDEAFF
TGTGCCACCAGCAGGGGGACAGATGAAGCTTTCTTT
>TRBD1|TRBV18|.|TRBJ2-3
CASSPAGTGGRDTQYF
TGTGCCAGCTCACCCGCGGGGACAGGGGGCAGAGATACGCAGTATTTT
>.|TRBV7-2|.|TRBJ2-5
CARKSWRGFQETQYF
TGTGCCAGGAAGTCGTGGCGTGGGTTTCAAGAGACCCAGTACTTC
>TRBD2|TRBV9|.|TRBJ2-2
CASSVGIAGGLDTGELFF
TGTGCCAGCAGCGTAGGAATAGCGGGGGGGCTGGACACCGGGGAGCTGTTTTTT
>.|TRBV5-1|.|TRBJ2-7
CASSPPGNHYEQYF
TGCGCCAGCAGCCCCCCCGGAAACCACTACGAGCAGTACTTC
>TRBD2|TRBV28|.|TRBJ2-4
CASSLAGRGGIAKNIQYF
TGTGCCAGCAGTTTGGCAGGAAGGGGAGGGATAGCCAAAAACATTCAGTACTTC
>.|TRBV5-1|few|TRBJ2-2
CASSRRQDGPGELFF
TGCGCCAGCAGCCGACGACAGGACGGGCCCGGGGAGCTGTTTTTT
>.|TRBV30|.|TRBJ1-4
CAWSREAGEKLFF
TGTGCCTGGAGTCGCGAAGCGGGTGAAAAACTGTTTTTT
>.|TRBV19|few|TRBJ1-5
CASSSTYQPQHF
TGTGCCAGTAGTAGTACGTATCAGCCCCAGCATTTT
>TRBD2|TRBV30|.|TRBJ2-1
CATKPLAGVHEQFF
TGTGCCACCAAACCCCTAGCGGGAGTGCATGAGCAGTTCTTC
>.|TRBV28|.|TRBJ1-3
CASSLTAYRVTSGNTIYF
TGTGCCAGCAGTTTAACGGCCTACAGGGTAACGTCTGGAAACACCATATATTTT
>TRBD2|TRBV4-2|.|TRBJ2-1
CASSQDRLANEQFF
TGTGCCAGCAGCCAAGATAGACTAGCGAATGAGCAGTTCTTC
>.|TRBV18|.|TRBJ1-1
CASSPIPGLTEAFF
TGTGCCAGCTCCCCAATCCCAGGGTTAACTGAAGCTTTCTTT